This T cell receptor beta chain derives from a study of control samples from healthy donors and cancer patients. Method: immunoSEQ multiplex PCR; TCRdb's copy keeps in-frame clones and lacks some. In the table there are about 58,000 clones, about 90% of which are singletons. V shed 5 bases and J 8 bases; nucleotides not matched to a gene: 8. Germline-derived CDR1 and CDR2 are SGHTA and FQGNSA. CDR3 size: 13 residues. This chain connects TRBV7-2 to TRBJ1-2, with 7 bases identical to TRBD1. The clonotype was recovered from a woman aged 60 to 75 with lung cancer. Sequencing used PBMCs. For the CDR3, the DNA is TGTGCCAGCAGCCCCGACAGGGAGTGGGGCTACACCTTC. This codes for CASSPDREWGYTF.